This T cell receptor (beta chain) was captured in a study of beta chain features in type 1 diabetes. Across the study: Patients were similar to healthy donors in age and gender (as well as in cell yields). Over all samples combined, about 99,000,000 sorted cells were examined. Study-wide results and caveats: A possible short-template PCR bias applies equally to patients and controls.

The CDR3 is 15 residues long. V was clipped by 2 bases and J by 0 bases, with 9 bases between them. Germline assignment: CDR1 SSHAT and CDR2 FNYEAQ (reference sequence). This clone was seen a handful of times. Its antigen is not known. Sequencing targeted expressed TCRB transcripts, as all isolated RNA had been reverse transcribed. The method was immunoSEQ multiplex PCR; TCRdb's version includes in-frame clones alone and lacks a portion of them. Found here are about 130,000 clones, about a tenth of them singletons; the top ten hold roughly 0.7%. The sequenced material came from central memory CD4+ T cells from blood. The chain employs TRBV7-7 and TRBJ2-3; no reliable D call. This TCR came from a man between 18 and 35 years old in good health. As DNA, the CDR3 is TGTGCCAGCAGCTTACGAGCGTCTAGCACAGATACGCAGTATTTT. It translates to CASSLRASSTDTQYF.